The source of this T cell receptor (beta chain) is a study of blood T cell repertoires in COVID-19. Germline CDR1 and CDR2: KGHSH and LQKENI. The CDR3 runs 14 residues. V lost 3 bases, J lost 3 bases, and 5 bases stayed unmatched. This clone is a singleton in its sample. Sequenced by immunoSEQ multiplex PCR; TCRdb stores in-frame clones only, minus some. The sample holds around 400,000 clones, over 75% seen once. This chain connects TRBV18 to TRBJ2-7; 7 bases are a match to TRBD1. Sequenced: peripheral blood. This receptor was identified in a woman aged 60-70 years with COVID-19, enrolled during active disease. As DNA, the CDR3 is TGTGCCAGCTCACCGGCGACAGGGAGCTACGAGCAGTACTTC. Protein product: CASSPATGSYEQYF.